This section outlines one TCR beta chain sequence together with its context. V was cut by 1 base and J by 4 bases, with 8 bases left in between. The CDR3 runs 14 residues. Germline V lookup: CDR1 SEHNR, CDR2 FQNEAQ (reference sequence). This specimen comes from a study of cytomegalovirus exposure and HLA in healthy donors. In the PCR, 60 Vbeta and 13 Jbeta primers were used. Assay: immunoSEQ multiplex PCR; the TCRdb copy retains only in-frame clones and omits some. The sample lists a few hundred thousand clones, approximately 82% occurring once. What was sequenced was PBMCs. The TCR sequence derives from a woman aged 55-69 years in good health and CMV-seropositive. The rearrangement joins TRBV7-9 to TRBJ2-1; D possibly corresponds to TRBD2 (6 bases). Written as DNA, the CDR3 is TGTGCCAGCAGCTTAGGTAGCGGATACAATGAGCAGTTCTTC. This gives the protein CASSLGSGYNEQFF. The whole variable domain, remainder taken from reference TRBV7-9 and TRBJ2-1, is DTGVSQNPRHKITKRGQNVTFRCDPISEHNRLYWYRQTLGQGPEFLTYFQNEAQLEKSRLLSDRFSAERPKGSFSTLEIQRTEQGDSAMYLCASSLGSGYNEQFFGPGTRLTVL.